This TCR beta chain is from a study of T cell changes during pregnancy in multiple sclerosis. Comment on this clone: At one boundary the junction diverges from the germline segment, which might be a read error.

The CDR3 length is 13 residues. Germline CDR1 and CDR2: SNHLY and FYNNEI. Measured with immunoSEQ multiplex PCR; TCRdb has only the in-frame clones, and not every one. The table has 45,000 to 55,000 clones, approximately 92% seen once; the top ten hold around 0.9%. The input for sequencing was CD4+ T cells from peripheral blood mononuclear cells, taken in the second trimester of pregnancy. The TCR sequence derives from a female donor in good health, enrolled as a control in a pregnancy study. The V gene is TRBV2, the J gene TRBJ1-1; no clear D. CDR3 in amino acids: CAGSPYRNTEAFF. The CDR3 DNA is TGTGCCGGCAGTCCTTACAGGAACACTGAAGCTTTCTTT.